Listed below are T cell receptor beta chains from one sample, sequenced in a study of molecular identifiers for immune sequencing clone quantification. MiXCR, applied by TCRdb to the PCR reads, yields one record per CDR3 protein. The data hold 85,000 to 100,000 distinct CDR3 sequences, with around 24% observed a single time. The sequencing input was naive CD8+ T cells from blood, with Jurkat cell RNA spiked in. These receptors originate from a human donor in good health. Some libraries in this study had Jurkat cell RNA spiked in. The CDR3 runs from the conserved cysteine through the conserved F or W. The D gene is left open where the match is weak. Only part of the rows carry a size: once, few, many, or a class if the clone is expanded.

J | size | D | V | CDR3 | DNA
TRBJ2-1 | many | TRBD2 | TRBV7-6 | CASSFILAGGGEQFF | TGTGCCAGCAGCTTCATTCTAGCGGGGGGGGGTGAGCAGTTCTTC
TRBJ2-7 | - | TRBD2 | TRBV10-2 | CASSTGTSGPSYEQYF | TGCGCCAGCAGTACCGGGACTAGCGGGCCTTCCTACGAGCAGTACTTC
TRBJ2-5 | many | - | TRBV28 | CASTPNEHLSGVETQYF | TGTGCCAGCACCCCAAACGAGCACCTCTCCGGTGTGGAGACCCAGTACTTC
TRBJ2-3 | many | TRBD2 | TRBV7-3 | CASSLMGSSGPTDTQYF | TGTGCCAGCAGCTTAATGGGGTCTAGCGGCCCAACAGATACGCAGTATTTT
TRBJ1-3 | many | TRBD1 | TRBV6-5 | CASSYSGQGYNTIYF | TGTGCCAGCAGTTACTCGGGACAGGGCTACAACACCATATATTTT
TRBJ2-1 | few | - | TRBV7-2 | CASSWTPAAVSYNEQFF | TGTGCCAGCAGCTGGACCCCGGCGGCCGTCTCCTACAATGAGCAGTTCTTC
TRBJ2-2 | many | - | TRBV27 | CASSFLRETMPGELFF | TGTGCCAGCAGTTTTTTAAGGGAGACAATGCCCGGGGAGCTGTTTTTT
TRBJ1-5 | - | - | TRBV19 | CASSPAGDQLQHF | TGTGCCAGTAGTCCAGCGGGGGACCAGCTCCAGCATTTT
TRBJ2-7 | many | TRBD1 | TRBV20-1 | CSARDRGKTYEQYF | TGCAGTGCAAGGGACAGGGGAAAGACCTACGAGCAGTACTTC
TRBJ2-1 | many | - | TRBV15 | CATSRDHRYNEQFF | TGTGCCACCAGCAGGGACCATCGTTACAATGAGCAGTTCTTC
TRBJ2-1 | many | - | TRBV4-1 | CASSQVIGEYNEQFF | TGCGCCAGCAGCCAAGTTATTGGGGAATACAATGAGCAGTTCTTC
TRBJ2-3 | few | TRBD2 | TRBV6-6 | CASSETGILGLAELTDTQYF | TGTGCCAGCAGTGAAACTGGTATTTTGGGACTAGCGGAGCTCACAGATACGCAGTATTTT
TRBJ2-7 | - | TRBD2 | TRBV27 | CASSKGLARYEQYF | TGTGCCAGCAGTAAGGGACTAGCGAGGTACGAGCAGTACTTC
TRBJ2-5 | - | TRBD1 | TRBV27 | CASRPGTGFQEAQYF | TGTGCCAGCAGGCCCGGGACAGGCTTCCAAGAGGCCCAGTACTTC
TRBJ1-4 | - | - | TRBV27 | CASSSLRPRGGEKLFF | TGTGCCAGCAGTTCCCTCCGCCCGAGGGGGGGGGAAAAACTGTTTTTT
TRBJ1-4 | - | TRBD1 | TRBV12-5 | CASGLWGQNEKLFF | TGTGCTAGTGGTTTGTGGGGACAGAATGAAAAACTGTTTTTT
TRBJ2-7 | many | TRBD1 | TRBV20-1 | CSARDEADREPYEQYF | TGCAGTGCTAGAGATGAGGCGGACAGGGAACCCTACGAGCAGTACTTC
TRBJ1-2 | - | TRBD1 | TRBV12-3/TRBV12-4 | CASSFRTGYGYTF | TGTGCCAGCAGTTTTCGGACAGGGTATGGCTACACCTTC
TRBJ2-3 | - | - | TRBV4-1 | CARSQELLDTLTDTQYF | TGCGCCAGGAGCCAGGAACTACTGGACACCCTCACAGATACGCAGTATTTT
TRBJ2-1 | - | - | TRBV2 | CASGEHNEQFF | TGTGCCAGCGGGGAGCACAATGAGCAGTTCTTC
TRBJ2-7 | many | TRBD2 | TRBV27 | CASSFGGGLAGEQYF | TGTGCCAGCAGTTTCGGCGGCGGACTAGCTGGTGAGCAGTACTTC
TRBJ1-1 | many | - | TRBV27 | CASSLSTINTEAFF | TGTGCCAGCAGTTTATCCACGATTAACACTGAAGCTTTCTTT
TRBJ1-1 | - | TRBD1 | TRBV27 | CASSLTGDLNTAAFF | TGTGCCAGCAGTTTGACAGGGGATCTAAACACTGCAGCTTTCTTT
TRBJ1-4 | few | - | TRBV3-1 | CASSSVGGAIEKLFF | TGTGCCAGCAGCTCCGTGGGGGGGGCTATCGAAAAACTGTTTTTT
TRBJ2-1 | many | TRBD2 | TRBV4-1 | CASSQEPSGAHNEQFF | TGCGCCAGCAGCCAAGAACCCAGCGGGGCCCACAATGAGCAGTTCTTC
TRBJ1-1 | many | - | TRBV12-3/TRBV12-4 | CASRPPGHTEAFF | TGTGCCAGCAGGCCCCCGGGACACACTGAAGCTTTCTTT
TRBJ1-5 | many | - | TRBV19 | CASSMGVQPQHF | TGTGCCAGTAGTATGGGTGTTCAGCCCCAGCATTTT
TRBJ2-7 | many | TRBD1 | TRBV27 | CASSIIQGYEQYF | TGTGCCAGCAGTATAATACAGGGGTACGAGCAGTACTTC
TRBJ2-1 | many | - | TRBV29-1 | CSVPRSNYNEQFF | TGCAGCGTCCCCCGCAGCAACTACAATGAGCAGTTCTTC
TRBJ2-7 | few | - | TRBV19 | CASSMTAPYEQYF | TGTGCCAGTAGTATGACAGCACCCTACGAGCAGTACTTC
TRBJ1-1 | many | - | TRBV11-2 | CASSSVLNTEAFF | TGTGCCAGCAGCTCCGTCTTGAACACTGAAGCTTTCTTT